The rows below give T cell receptor beta chains drawn from one sample of a study of blood T cell repertoires in COVID-19. Produced via immunoSEQ multiplex PCR; TCRdb's table is partial and in-frame only. The sample has about 280,000 clones, 90% seen once. Input material: PBMCs or T cells enriched from blood (not recorded which). The origin of the receptors is a woman aged 18-35 years with acute COVID-19. Both conserved end residues are part of each CDR3. A D gene is named only where the DNA matches it firmly. Clone sizes are given selectively: once, few, many, or a class where the clone is expanded.

>TRBV7-9|TRBD1|once|TRBJ1-5
CASSLWEGGVNQPQHF
TGTGCCAGCAGCTTATGGGAAGGGGGCGTCAATCAGCCCCAGCATTTT
>TRBV28|.|.|TRBJ1-4
CASRGQGTGSEKLFF
TGTGCCAGCAGGGGTCAGGGCACTGGAAGTGAAAAACTGTTTTTT
>TRBV19|TRBD2|.|TRBJ2-1
CASSSGLAGEAVWNEQFF
TGTGCCAGTAGTAGCGGACTAGCGGGAGAGGCCGTTTGGAATGAGCAGTTCTTC
>TRBV18|TRBD1|.|TRBJ1-5
CASSPTGANQPQHF
TGTGCCAGCTCCCCGACAGGGGCCAATCAGCCCCAGCATTTT
>TRBV4-1|TRBD2|few|TRBJ2-1
CASSRGGLAGVGGNEQFF
TGCGCCAGCAGCCGGGGTGGACTAGCGGGAGTAGGGGGCAATGAGCAGTTCTTC
>TRBV6-5|TRBD1|.|TRBJ2-3
CASSPGQGRTDTQYF
TGTGCCAGCAGTCCGGGACAGGGTAGGACAGATACGCAGTATTTT
>TRBV5-1|.|once|TRBJ2-3
CATSGRGSTNTQYF
TGCGCCACCAGCGGTCGCGGTAGCACAAATACGCAGTATTTT
>TRBV27|TRBD2|.|TRBJ2-1
CASSQREGLDEQFF
TGTGCCAGCAGCCAGCGGGAGGGCCTCGATGAGCAGTTCTTC
>TRBV29-1|.|.|TRBJ1-2
CSVEDLRGERF
TGCAGCGTTGAAGATCTTCGGGGGGAGAGGTTC
>TRBV6-1|.|few|TRBJ1-5
CASSEGRENSPQHF
TGTGCCAGCAGCGAAGGCAGGGAAAACTCGCCCCAGCATTTT
>TRBV18|TRBD1|.|TRBJ1-6
CASSQLGTGESNSPLHF
TGTGCCAGCTCCCAACTTGGGACAGGGGAAAGTAATTCACCCCTCCACTTT
>TRBV18|.|.|TRBJ1-2
CASSPALGRLSYTF
TGTGCCAGCTCGCCCGCCCTTGGCAGACTAAGCTACACCTTC
>TRBV30|TRBD1|.|TRBJ1-1
CAWSRQGGTEAFF
TGTGCCTGGAGCCGACAGGGAGGAACTGAAGCTTTCTTT
>TRBV6-5|.|.|TRBJ2-1
CASSYVGVGSYNEQFF
TGTGCCAGCAGTTACGTAGGAGTAGGTTCCTACAATGAGCAGTTCTTC
>TRBV6-5|.|.|TRBJ2-1
CAIQGYNEQFF
TGTGCCATACAGGGTTACAATGAGCAGTTCTTC
>TRBV29-1|TRBD1|.|TRBJ2-7
CSVVQTGFYGEYEQYF
TGCAGCGTGGTCCAGACAGGGTTTTACGGGGAGTATGAGCAGTACTTC
>TRBV2|.|.|TRBJ2-7
CASSEVTPDEQYF
TGTGCCAGCAGTGAAGTGACACCGGACGAGCAGTACTTC
>TRBV15|.|.|TRBJ1-2
CATSREIREYGYTF
TGTGCCACCAGCAGAGAAATACGGGAGTATGGCTACACCTTC
>TRBV29-1|TRBD1|.|TRBJ2-5
CSVHLATGGTETQYF
TGCAGCGTCCACTTGGCGACAGGGGGCACGGAGACCCAGTACTTC
>TRBV6-2/TRBV6-3|.|.|TRBJ2-3
CASSDRRGTDTQYF
TGTGCCAGCAGTGACCGACGCGGGACAGATACGCAGTATTTT
>TRBV28|.|.|TRBJ1-5
CASSFGGSFNQPQHF
TGTGCCAGCAGTTTCGGGGGTTCTTTCAATCAGCCCCAGCATTTT
>TRBV30|.|.|TRBJ2-1
CAWSRTLVSSYNEQFF
TGTGCCTGGAGTCGTACGTTGGTTAGCTCCTACAATGAGCAGTTCTTC
>TRBV7-2|TRBD1|.|TRBJ2-2
CASRQRQGPSKESTGELFF
TGTGCCAGCAGGCAGAGACAGGGCCCATCTAAAGAATCCACCGGGGAGCTGTTTTTT
>TRBV27|.|.|TRBJ1-6
CASRTGDSPLHF
TGTGCCAGCAGAACAGGAGATTCACCCCTCCACTTT
>TRBV3-1/TRBV3-2|.|.|TRBJ1-2
CASSQEVTSANYGYTF
TGTGCCAGCAGCCAAGAGGTGACTTCTGCTAACTATGGCTACACCTTC
>TRBV29-1|TRBD2|.|TRBJ2-3
CSGISGSFTDTQYF
TGCAGCGGGATTAGCGGGAGCTTCACAGATACGCAGTATTTT
>TRBV3-1/TRBV3-2|TRBD2|.|TRBJ2-2
CASSPGLAGALWTGELFF
TGTGCCAGCAGCCCCGGGCTAGCGGGAGCCCTGTGGACCGGGGAGCTGTTTTTT
>TRBV7-8|TRBD1|.|TRBJ2-1
CASSRGGQVGNEQFF
TGTGCCAGCAGCCGAGGGGGACAGGTTGGAAATGAGCAGTTCTTC
>TRBV5-1|TRBD2|.|TRBJ2-7
CASSLYVREEQYF
TGCGCCAGCAGCTTGTATGTGCGGGAGGAGCAGTACTTC
>TRBV7-9|.|.|TRBJ1-5
CASTRRGGRQPQHF
TGTGCCAGCACCCGCCGGGGGGGCCGACAGCCCCAGCATTTT
>TRBV27|.|.|TRBJ1-1
CASSFLSGTMNTEAFF
TGTGCCAGCAGTTTTTTAAGTGGGACAATGAACACTGAAGCTTTCTTT
>TRBV27|TRBD1|once|TRBJ1-5
CASSLYGTGGATQHF
TGTGCCAGCAGTTTATATGGGACAGGGGGAGCGACCCAGCATTTT